This T cell receptor beta chain was found in a study of shared clonotypes between healthy human individuals. Overall study context: A few men and two women, aged 18 to 49, were donors. Every donor yielded three CD4 naive, three CD4 memory, two CD8 naive and one CD8 memory plate.

Trimming shortened V by 5 bases and J by 5 bases, and 20 bases separated the two germline ends. The germline V gene has CDR1 SEHNR and CDR2 FQNEAQ (reference sequence). CDR3 length: 16 residues. Across several immunoSEQ plates, the genomic DNA of each subset was split evenly. Generated by immunoSEQ multiplex PCR, the TCRdb table keeps only in-frame clones and is missing some. The table shows around 95,000 clones, with roughly two thirds occurring only once. The source is a man aged 25 to 45 in good health. The chain carries TRBV7-9 and TRBJ2-3; the D is unclear. Sequenced: memory CD8+ T cells sorted from blood. Described subset: CD45RO+ cells pooled with CCR7-negative TemRA cells. The CDR3 DNA reads TGTGCCAGCAGCCGAACCGTTCAAAGCTCGGGAGATACGCAGTATTTT. This translates into CASSRTVQSSGDTQYF. Filled out from reference TRBV7-9 and TRBJ2-3, the complete variable domain reads DTGVSQNPRHKITKRGQNVTFRCDPISEHNRLYWYRQTLGQGPEFLTYFQNEAQLEKSRLLSDRFSAERPKGSFSTLEIQRTEQGDSAMYLCASSRTVQSSGDTQYFGPGTRLTVL.